This T cell receptor beta chain derives from a study of blood T cell repertoires in COVID-19. The table came from immunoSEQ multiplex PCR; TCRdb's copy has only in-frame clones and leaves some out. The sample comprises more than 200,000 clones, about four fifths of which are singletons, and about 10% rests with the top ten. Specimen: peripheral blood. The sequence derives from an older man with acute or convalescent COVID-19.

The CDR3 spells CASSVRRDRAGANVLTF. CDR3 coding DNA: TGTGCCAGCAGCGTCCGGCGAGACAGGGCTGGGGCCAACGTCCTGACTTTC. V is TRBV7-9 and J is TRBJ2-6, with TRBD1 matching 7 bases. Germline trimming cut 5 bases from V and 2 bases from J; bases unmatched to any gene: 9. CDR1 and CDR2 (germline): SEHNR, FQNEAQ (reference sequence). The CDR3 covers 17 residues.